These 19 T cell receptor beta chains originate from one sample sequenced in a study of cytomegalovirus exposure and HLA in healthy donors. A multiplex PCR was run with 60 Vbeta primers and 13 Jbeta primers. Sequencing used immunoSEQ multiplex PCR; TCRdb keeps in-frame clones, though not all of them. The repertoire table contains 30,000 to 35,000 clones. The specimen sequenced was PBMCs. These TCRs come from a woman in her forties in good health and CMV-seropositive.

The chain has TRBV27 and TRBJ2-7; TRBD2 aligns across 11 bases. The CDR3 runs 15 residues. The ends lost 5 bases at V and 2 bases at J; junction bases unmatched: 5. Germline V gives CDR1 MNHEY, CDR2 SMNVEV (reference sequence). This chain's CDR3 is CASSSGTSGTYEQYF. CDR3 bases: TGTGCCAGCAGTAGCGGGACTAGCGGCACCTACGAGCAGTACTTC.

The CDR3 bases are TGTGCCAGCAGCTTGCCAGGGGGCGCCTCCTACGAGCAGTACTTC. Protein: CASSLPGGASYEQYF. The chain uses TRBV5-4 and TRBJ2-7; 8 bases fit TRBD1. Trimming at V came to 1 base and at J to 0 bases, leaving 3 bases not matched to a gene. CDR1 and CDR2 (germline): SGHNT, YYREEE (reference sequence). The CDR3 is made up of 15 amino acids.

The V and J genes are TRBV4-2 and TRBJ2-2; TRBD2 aligns across 12 bases. Germline CDR1 LGHNA, CDR2 YNFKEQ. The CDR3 extends over 18 amino acids. Trimming cost V 1 base and J 3 bases; bases outside gene matches: 6. For the CDR3, the DNA is TGTGCCAGCAGCCAAGGGCTAGCGGGAGGGCGGGACACCGGGGAGCTGTTTTTT. Translation gives CASSQGLAGGRDTGELFF.

The chain employs TRBV9 and TRBJ2-1; D is possibly TRBD2 (6 bases). The CDR3 totals 16 residues. Germline V lookup: CDR1 SGDLS, CDR2 YYNGEE. The germline V and J ends were trimmed by 4 bases and 7 bases, with 21 bases remaining between them. CDR3 nucleotides: TGTGCCAGCAGCCCCCGATCGGGTAGCGGCAATAATGAGCAGTTCTTC. This sequence encodes CASSPRSGSGNNEQFF.

V is TRBV5-1 and J is TRBJ2-3, with unresolved D. Per germline, CDR1 SGHRS and CDR2 YFSETQ. Trimming took 3 bases from V and 6 from J, leaving 14 bases between them. The CDR3 sequence is 14 residues long. The CDR3 DNA follows: TGCGCCAGCAGCTCGCTAGGCATCATGGATACGCAGTATTTT. Protein product: CASSSLGIMDTQYF.

The rearrangement uses TRBV5-1 and TRBJ2-5, with 7 positions matching TRBD2. This CDR3 contains 15 residues. Trimming at V came to 5 bases and at J to 1 base, leaving 8 bases not matched to a gene. Germline V gene lookup returns CDR1 SGHRS and CDR2 YFSETQ. The CDR3, as DNA: TGCGCCAGCAGTCCCCTCCGACTAGCCCAAGAGACCCAGTACTTC. It is translated as CASSPLRLAQETQYF.

V and J are TRBV28 and TRBJ1-6; the D is unclear. Germline CDR1 and CDR2: MDHEN and SYDVKM. The CDR3 loop spans 17 amino acids. The V end was cut by 5 bases, the J end by 0 bases, with 14 bases between. The CDR3 nucleotides read TGTGCCAGCAGTCCCCCCAGCGGGAGCTCCTATAATTCACCCCTCCACTTT. It yields the protein CASSPPSGSSYNSPLHF.

The chain has TRBV7-2 and TRBJ2-7; D is perhaps TRBD1 (5 bases). Per the germline V gene, CDR1 is SGHTA and CDR2 is FQGNSA. This CDR3 has 12 amino acids. Trimming took 8 bases from V and 2 from J, leaving 10 bases between them. In DNA, the CDR3 is TGTGCCAGCGGGGCGTCTGCCTACGAGCAGTACTTC. Translation: CASGASAYEQYF.

The chain joins TRBV6-1 to TRBJ1-1, with TRBD1 matching over 8 bases. Germline assignment: CDR1 MNHNS and CDR2 SASEGT. The CDR3 is 13 amino acids. With 4 bases clipped from V and 8 bases from J, the junction kept 6 bases outside the gene matches. This chain's CDR3 is CASSGQGAREAFF. CDR3 DNA sequence: TGTGCCAGCAGTGGCCAGGGGGCTCGGGAAGCTTTCTTT.

The chain couples TRBV6-5 to TRBJ2-1, with TRBD1 matching over 12 bases. Germline CDR1 and CDR2: MNHEY and SVGAGI. The CDR3 consists of 16 residues. The J segment lost 7 bases and the V segment lost 0 bases, leaving 4 bases of the junction unmatched. The CDR3 loop reads CASSYSGTGGMNEQFF. The CDR3 DNA follows: TGTGCCAGCAGTTACTCCGGGACAGGGGGCATGAATGAGCAGTTCTTC.

This chain connects TRBV7-3 to TRBJ2-3; a weak D match, TRBD2 (5 bases). The CDR3 sequence is 13 residues long. CDR1 and CDR2 from the germline V gene are SGHTA and FQGTGA. The V end was cut by 5 bases, the J end by 8 bases, with 14 bases between. CDR3 region: CASSVSVSGTQYF. The DNA for the CDR3 is TGTGCCAGCAGCGTTAGCGTTTCGGGTACGCAGTATTTT.

V is TRBV7-9 and J is TRBJ1-1, with a tentative D call TRBD1 (6 bases). The CDR3 totals 13 residues. CDR1 is SEHNR, CDR2 FQNEAQ, per germline (reference sequence). Trimming took 4 bases from V and 2 from J, leaving 8 bases between them. The CDR3 nucleotides read TGTGCCAGCAGCTCACAGGGAAACACTGAAGCTTTCTTT. This codes for CASSSQGNTEAFF.

The chain uses TRBV19 and TRBJ2-3; 9 bases are a match to TRBD1. V lost 7 bases to trimming and J lost 6 bases; unmatched junction nucleotides: 17. The CDR3 is made up of 17 amino acids. Germline CDR1 is LNHDA and CDR2 is SQIVND (reference sequence). The chain's CDR3 is CASTTRDREYGGDTQYF. The CDR3, as DNA: TGTGCCAGTACTACACGGGACAGGGAATATGGCGGGGATACGCAGTATTTT.

The chain recombines TRBV5-1 with TRBJ1-2; 7 bases match TRBD1. The CDR3 length is 15 residues. The germline gives CDR1 SGHRS, CDR2 YFSETQ. J lost 7 bases, V lost 4 bases, and 13 bases had no gene match. The CDR3 nucleotides read TGCGCCAGCAGCCTGGACGGCAGGGGGATGGGTGGCTACACCTTC. Its translation is CASSLDGRGMGGYTF.

The rearrangement uses TRBV19 and TRBJ2-2; possibly TRBD1 for D (6 bases). CDR1 is LNHDA and CDR2 is SQIVND in the germline V gene (reference sequence). CDR3 length equals 16 residues. V was clipped by 5 bases and J by 3 bases, with 16 bases between them. CDR3 sequence (DNA): TGTGCCAGTAGTCGGAACAGGGTCTTGGACACCGGGGAGCTGTTTTTT. It translates to CASSRNRVLDTGELFF.

The CDR3 is CASSYSIGAGEKLFF. The CDR3 DNA reads TGTGCCAGCAGTTACTCGATAGGGGCGGGGGAAAAACTGTTTTTT. The chain recombines TRBV6-5 with TRBJ1-4, with a tentative D call TRBD1 (5 bases). In germline, CDR1 is MNHEY, CDR2 SVGAGI. Trimming left V 0 bases short and J 8 bases short, with 13 bases between. The CDR3 loop spans 15 amino acids.

The chain recombines TRBV27 with TRBJ2-7, with D possibly matching TRBD2 (6 bases). V gave up 5 bases and J gave up 2 bases, with 10 bases separating them. CDR3 length: 13 residues. Germline V gene data show CDR1 as MNHEY and CDR2 as SMNVEV (reference sequence). The CDR3 DNA reads as TGTGCCAGCAGTGTGCGGGGCGCCTACGAGCAGTACTTC. Its protein is CASSVRGAYEQYF.

The chain joins TRBV29-1 to TRBJ2-2; a possible D gene is TRBD2 (5 bases). The germline V and J ends were trimmed by 5 bases and 5 bases, with 12 bases remaining between them. Per the germline V gene, CDR1 is SQVTM and CDR2 is ANQGSEA. This CDR3 comprises 13 residues. For the CDR3, the DNA is TGCAGCGTTTGGCTAGCATGGACCGGGGAGCTGTTTTTT. Amino acid sequence: CSVWLAWTGELFF.

The chain combines TRBV6-1 with TRBJ2-7; 11 bases fit TRBD1. Germline V gene sequence: CDR1 MNHNS, CDR2 SASEGT. Germline trimming cut 0 bases from V and 3 bases from J; bases unmatched to any gene: 1. The CDR3 extends over 15 amino acids. CDR3 sequence reads: CASSEAGTGGYEQYF. For the CDR3, the DNA is TGTGCCAGCAGTGAAGCCGGGACAGGGGGCTACGAGCAGTACTTC.